These 14 T cell receptor beta chains were all obtained from the same sample, sequenced in a study of blood T cell repertoires in COVID-19. Assay: immunoSEQ multiplex PCR; the TCRdb copy retains only in-frame clones and omits some. The table includes 200,000 to 300,000 clones, 70% to 90% detected once. Sequenced: PBMCs or T cells enriched from blood (not recorded which). All receptors derive from a woman aged 40 to 50 with acute COVID-19.

The chain links TRBV11-3 to TRBJ1-2; TRBD1 aligns across 7 bases. The CDR3 sequence is 14 residues long. V trimming: 4 bases; J trimming: 11 bases; junction bases outside the gene matches: 13. Germline V gene lookup returns CDR1 SGHNT and CDR2 YENEEA. CDR3 residues: CASSSLVPGGGYTF. The CDR3 bases are TGTGCCAGCAGCTCCCTTGTACCAGGGGGAGGATACACCTTC.

The chain couples TRBV19 to TRBJ1-4; 7 bases map to TRBD1. Germline V lookup: CDR1 LNHDA, CDR2 SQIVND (reference sequence). The CDR3 consists of 14 residues. Trimming cost V 7 bases and J 2 bases; bases outside gene matches: 4. In DNA, the CDR3 is TGTGCCAGTATAAAGACAGGGACTAATGAAAAACTGTTTTTT. This translates into CASIKTGTNEKLFF.

The genes are TRBV21-1 and TRBJ1-3; TRBD1, as called in the table, went unchecked against the DNA. TRBV21-1 corresponds to a pseudogene. The CDR3 covers 20 residues. The CDR3 loop is CASSAPQGKGKPCSGNTIYF. The DNA for the CDR3 is TGTGCCAGCAGCGCCCCCCAGGGGAAAGGGAAACCGTGCTCTGGAAACACCATATATTTT.

The genes are TRBV7-2 and TRBJ2-2; weak D call: TRBD1 (6 bases). Trimming shortened V by 4 bases and J by 0 bases, and 18 bases separated the two germline ends. This CDR3 is 18 amino acids long. Looked up from germline, CDR1 is SGHTA and CDR2 is FQGNSA. The CDR3 bases are TGTGCCAGCAGCTCCAACGCGATCAGGGGAGCGAACACCGGGGAGCTGTTTTTT. Residues: CASSSNAIRGANTGELFF. The complete variable domain, with remaining parts taken from reference TRBV7-2 and TRBJ2-2, reads GAGVSQSPSNKVTEKGKDVELRCDPISGHTALYWYRQSLGQGLEFLIYFQGNSAPDKSGLPSDRFSAERTGGSVSTLTIQRTQQEDSAVYLCASSSNAIRGANTGELFFGEGSRLTVL.

This chain links TRBV10-3 with TRBJ2-2; a weak D match, TRBD1 (5 bases). Germline V CDR1 and CDR2: ENHRY, SYGVKD. With 8 bases removed from V and 5 bases from J, the gap between germline ends came to 15 bases. The CDR3 covers 14 residues. The CDR3 DNA reads as TGTGCCATCCGCTACGCCAGGGAAACCGGGGAGCTGTTTTTT. Amino acid sequence: CAIRYARETGELFF.

CDR3 bases: TGTGCCAGCAGCTTTTCGGCCGAGAGGACGCAGTATTTT. Its translation is CASSFSAERTQYF. The chain uses TRBV5-6 and TRBJ2-3; D not certain. V was pared by 2 bases and J by 9 bases, with 13 bases between. Germline-derived CDR1 and CDR2 are SGHDT and YYEEEE. This CDR3 has 13 residues.

The V call is TRBV7-2, the J call TRBJ1-5; D is unresolved. The CDR3 is made up of 13 amino acids. CDR1 and CDR2 (germline): SGHTA, FQGNSA. Trimming removed 1 base from V and 12 bases from J, with 13 bases in between. CDR3 in DNA: TGTGCCAGCAGCTTAGTAGGGCACCGGGGCCAGCATTTT. Encoded protein: CASSLVGHRGQHF.

The gene calls are TRBV5-1 and TRBJ2-2; 10 bases align to TRBD1. The V gene's germline CDR1 is SGHRS and CDR2 YFSETQ. Losses at the gene ends were 0 bases for V and 5 bases for J; bases not matched to a gene: 4. The CDR3 is 16 amino acids. The CDR3 DNA reads as TGCGCCAGCAGCTTGGGACAGGGGGCTCCGACCGGGGAGCTGTTTTTT. It is translated as CASSLGQGAPTGELFF.

The chain recombines TRBV30 with TRBJ2-2; D is undetermined. The CDR3 is made up of 12 amino acids. Trimming took off 0 bases at V and 5 bases at J, with 4 bases between the two ends. Per the germline V gene, CDR1 is GTSNPN and CDR2 is SVGIG (reference sequence). CDR3 sequence (DNA): TGTGCCTGGAGTGTACGGACCGGGGAGCTGTTTTTT. Translated: CAWSVRTGELFF.

The chain combines TRBV5-4 with TRBJ2-1; D gene ambiguous. V lost 4 bases and J 12 bases, leaving 14 bases between the germline ends. The V gene's germline CDR1 is SGHNT and CDR2 YYREEE (reference sequence). The CDR3 totals 12 residues. The CDR3 loop reads CASSTRLAAQFF. The CDR3 nucleotides read TGTGCCAGCAGCACGAGACTCGCTGCGCAGTTCTTC.

The genes are TRBV27 and TRBJ1-2; D may be TRBD1 (5 bases). The length of the CDR3 is 12 residues. V lost 1 base, J lost 13 bases, and 13 bases lay in between. Germline lookup yields CDR1 MNHEY and CDR2 SMNVEV (reference sequence). The CDR3 region is CASSLLGREVTF. CDR3 in DNA: TGTGCCAGCAGTTTATTAGGCAGGGAAGTCACCTTC.

This chain uses TRBV5-1 with TRBJ1-6; TRBD1 matches 7 bases. V was pared by 3 bases and J by 5 bases, with 8 bases of the junction left unmatched. The CDR3 contains 16 residues. Germline-derived CDR1 and CDR2 are SGHRS and YFSETQ. This CDR3 reads CASSYQQGNHNSPLHF. The DNA for the CDR3 is TGCGCCAGCAGCTACCAACAGGGGAACCATAATTCACCCCTCCACTTT.

The chain uses TRBV27 and TRBJ1-1, with D perhaps matching TRBD1 (5 bases). The CDR3 spans 17 residues. Trimming took off 4 bases at V and 4 bases at J, with 22 bases between the two ends. Germline assignment: CDR1 MNHEY and CDR2 SMNVEV (reference sequence). The CDR3 coding sequence is TGTGCCAGCAGTTCCTTTATTATCAGGGCTTCAGGCACTGAAGCTTTCTTT. Encoded protein: CASSSFIIRASGTEAFF.

The chain employs TRBV11-2 and TRBJ1-1; D is ambiguous. V dropped 6 bases and J dropped 1 base, with 9 bases sitting between them. Germline V CDR1 and CDR2: SGHAT, FQNNGV. The CDR3 sequence is 13 residues long. The CDR3 sequence is CASSLRGNTEAFF. CDR3 bases: TGTGCCAGCAGTCTTCGAGGGAACACTGAAGCTTTCTTT.